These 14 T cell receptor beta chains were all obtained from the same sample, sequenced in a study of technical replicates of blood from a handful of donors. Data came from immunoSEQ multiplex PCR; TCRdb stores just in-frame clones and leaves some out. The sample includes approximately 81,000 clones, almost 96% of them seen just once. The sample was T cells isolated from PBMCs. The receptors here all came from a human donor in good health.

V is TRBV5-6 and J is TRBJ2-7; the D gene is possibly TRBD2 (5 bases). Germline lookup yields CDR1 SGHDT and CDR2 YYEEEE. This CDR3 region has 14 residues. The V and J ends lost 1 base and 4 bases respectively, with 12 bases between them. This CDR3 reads CASSLRGNTYEQYF. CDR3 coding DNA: TGTGCCAGCAGCTTGCGAGGGAACACTTACGAGCAGTACTTC.

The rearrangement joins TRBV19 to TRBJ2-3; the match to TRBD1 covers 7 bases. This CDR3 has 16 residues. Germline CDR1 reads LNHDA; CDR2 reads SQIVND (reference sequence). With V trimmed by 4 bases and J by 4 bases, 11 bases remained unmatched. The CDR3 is CASSRRTGAGADTQYF. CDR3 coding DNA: TGTGCCAGTAGTAGGAGAACAGGGGCTGGCGCAGATACGCAGTATTTT.

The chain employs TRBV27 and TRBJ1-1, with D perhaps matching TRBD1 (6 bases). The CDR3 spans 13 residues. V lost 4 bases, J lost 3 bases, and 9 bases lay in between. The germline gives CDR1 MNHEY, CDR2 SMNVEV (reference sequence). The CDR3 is CASSWDTYTEAFF. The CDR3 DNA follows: TGTGCCAGCAGTTGGGACACCTACACTGAAGCTTTCTTT.

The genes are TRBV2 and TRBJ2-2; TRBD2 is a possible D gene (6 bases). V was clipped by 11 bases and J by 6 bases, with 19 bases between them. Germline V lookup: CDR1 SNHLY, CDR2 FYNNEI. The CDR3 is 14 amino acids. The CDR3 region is CAGARGAGSGELFF. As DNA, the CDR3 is TGTGCCGGAGCACGGGGCGCGGGATCCGGGGAGCTGTTTTTT.

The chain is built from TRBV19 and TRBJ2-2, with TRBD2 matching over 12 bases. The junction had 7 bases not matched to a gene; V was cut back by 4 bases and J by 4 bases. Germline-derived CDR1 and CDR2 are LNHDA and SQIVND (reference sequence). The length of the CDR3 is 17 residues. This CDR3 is CASSRGLAGRGTGELFF. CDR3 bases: TGTGCCAGTAGTAGGGGACTAGCGGGCCGGGGCACCGGGGAGCTGTTTTTT.

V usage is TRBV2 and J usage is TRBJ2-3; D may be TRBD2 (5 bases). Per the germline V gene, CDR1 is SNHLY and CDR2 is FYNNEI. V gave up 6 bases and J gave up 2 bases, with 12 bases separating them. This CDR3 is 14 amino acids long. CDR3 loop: CASRRRVNTDTQYF. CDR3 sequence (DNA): TGTGCCAGCAGAAGGCGGGTCAACACAGATACGCAGTATTTT.

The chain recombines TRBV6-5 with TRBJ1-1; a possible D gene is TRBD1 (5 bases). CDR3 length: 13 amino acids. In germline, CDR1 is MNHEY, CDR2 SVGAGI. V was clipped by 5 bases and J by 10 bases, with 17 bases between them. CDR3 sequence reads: CASSRGGGAVAFF. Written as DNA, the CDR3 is TGTGCCAGCAGTCGCGGTGGAGGGGCAGTAGCTTTCTTT.

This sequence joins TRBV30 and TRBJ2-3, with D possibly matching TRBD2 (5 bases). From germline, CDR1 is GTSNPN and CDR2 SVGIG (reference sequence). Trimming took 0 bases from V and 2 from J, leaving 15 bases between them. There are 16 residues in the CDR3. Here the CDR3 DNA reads TGTGCCTGGAGTGTAAGGTGGGAGTCCCCCACAGATACGCAGTATTTT. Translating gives CAWSVRWESPTDTQYF.

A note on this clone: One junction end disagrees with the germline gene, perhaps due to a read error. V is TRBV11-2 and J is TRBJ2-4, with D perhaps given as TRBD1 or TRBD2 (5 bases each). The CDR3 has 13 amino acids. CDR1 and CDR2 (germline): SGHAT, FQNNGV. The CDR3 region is CASSLGADSGQNF. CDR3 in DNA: TGTGCCAGCAGCCTAGGGGCGGACTCGGGCCAAAACTTC.

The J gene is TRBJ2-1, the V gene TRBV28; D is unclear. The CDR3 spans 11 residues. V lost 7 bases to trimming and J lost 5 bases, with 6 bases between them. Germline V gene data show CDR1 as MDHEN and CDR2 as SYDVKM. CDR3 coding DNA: TGTGCCAGCATGAGAGACAATGAGCAGTTCTTC. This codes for CASMRDNEQFF.

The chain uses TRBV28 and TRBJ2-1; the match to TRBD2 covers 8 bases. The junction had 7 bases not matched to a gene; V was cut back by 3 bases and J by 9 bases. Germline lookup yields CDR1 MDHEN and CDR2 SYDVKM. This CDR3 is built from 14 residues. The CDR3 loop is CASSFPGLVGEQFF. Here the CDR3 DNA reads TGTGCCAGCAGTTTTCCGGGACTAGTCGGTGAGCAGTTCTTC.

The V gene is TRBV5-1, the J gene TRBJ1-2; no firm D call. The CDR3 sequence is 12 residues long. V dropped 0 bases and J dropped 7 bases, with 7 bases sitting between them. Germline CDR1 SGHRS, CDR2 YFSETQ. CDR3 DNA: TGCGCCAGCAGCTTGGAACGGGGTGGCTACACCTTC. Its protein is CASSLERGGYTF.

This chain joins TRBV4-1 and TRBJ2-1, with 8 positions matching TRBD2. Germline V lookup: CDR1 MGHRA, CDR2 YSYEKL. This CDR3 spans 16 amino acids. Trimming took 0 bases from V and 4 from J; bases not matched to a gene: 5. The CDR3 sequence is CASSQDSSGLYNEQFF. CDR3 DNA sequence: TGCGCCAGCAGCCAAGACTCTAGCGGGCTATACAATGAGCAGTTCTTC.

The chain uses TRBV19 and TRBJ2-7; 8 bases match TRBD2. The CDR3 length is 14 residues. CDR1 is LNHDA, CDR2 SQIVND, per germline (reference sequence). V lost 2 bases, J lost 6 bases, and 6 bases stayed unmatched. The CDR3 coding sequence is TGTGCCAGTAGTATAAGCGGGAGCCGAAGCGAGCAGTACTTC. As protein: CASSISGSRSEQYF.